The sequence of this T cell receptor (beta chain) was determined in a study of T cell responses to AZD1222 COVID-19 vaccine. Study-level information: Second-dose schedules of about 4 or about 12 weeks were combined.

Some clones are missing from TCRdb's copy, which holds only in-frame ones; the method was immunoSEQ multiplex PCR. The sample shows 150,000 to 180,000 clones, roughly 90% of them seen only once. Remarks on this clone: As yet, its antigen is unknown.

Study findings and constraints: Mostly white British, mostly female donors; authors suggested clonal diversity may be underestimated.

This CDR3 contains 15 residues. Germline lookup yields CDR1 WSHSY and CDR2 SAAADI. V dropped 4 bases and J dropped 2; count of bases not matched to a gene: 3. J is TRBJ2-3 and V is TRBV10-2; 10 nucleotides agree with TRBD2. This specimen was peripheral blood, taken on day 0 of AZD1222 vaccination. The receptor comes from an adult in good health. As DNA, the CDR3 is TGCGCCAGCAGTGGGACTAGCGGTTCCACAGATACGCAGTATTTT. Translating gives CASSGTSGSTDTQYF.